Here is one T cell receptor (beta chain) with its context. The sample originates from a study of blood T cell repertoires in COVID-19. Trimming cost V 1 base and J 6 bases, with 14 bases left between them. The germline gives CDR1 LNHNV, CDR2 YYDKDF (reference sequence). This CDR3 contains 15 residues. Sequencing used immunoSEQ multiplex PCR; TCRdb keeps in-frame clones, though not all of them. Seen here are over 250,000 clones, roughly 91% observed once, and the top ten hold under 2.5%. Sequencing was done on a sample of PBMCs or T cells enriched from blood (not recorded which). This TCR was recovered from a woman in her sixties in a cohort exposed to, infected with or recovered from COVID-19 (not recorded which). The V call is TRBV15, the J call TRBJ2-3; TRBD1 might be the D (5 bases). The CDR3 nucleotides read TGTGCCACCAGCAGAGTAGGGCAGGGCCGGGATACGCAGTATTTT. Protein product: CATSRVGQGRDTQYF.